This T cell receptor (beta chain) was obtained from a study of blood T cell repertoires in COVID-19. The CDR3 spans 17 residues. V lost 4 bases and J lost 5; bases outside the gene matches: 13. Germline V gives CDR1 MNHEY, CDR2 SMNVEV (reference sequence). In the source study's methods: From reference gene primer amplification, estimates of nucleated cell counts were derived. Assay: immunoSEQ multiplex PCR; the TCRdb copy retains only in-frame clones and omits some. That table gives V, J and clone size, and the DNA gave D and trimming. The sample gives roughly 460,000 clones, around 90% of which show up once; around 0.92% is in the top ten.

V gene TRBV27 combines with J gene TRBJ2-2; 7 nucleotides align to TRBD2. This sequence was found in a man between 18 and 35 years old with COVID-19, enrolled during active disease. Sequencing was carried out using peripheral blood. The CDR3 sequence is CASSWRVNSGHTGELFF. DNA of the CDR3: TGTGCCAGCAGTTGGAGGGTCAATAGCGGGCATACCGGGGAGCTGTTTTTT.